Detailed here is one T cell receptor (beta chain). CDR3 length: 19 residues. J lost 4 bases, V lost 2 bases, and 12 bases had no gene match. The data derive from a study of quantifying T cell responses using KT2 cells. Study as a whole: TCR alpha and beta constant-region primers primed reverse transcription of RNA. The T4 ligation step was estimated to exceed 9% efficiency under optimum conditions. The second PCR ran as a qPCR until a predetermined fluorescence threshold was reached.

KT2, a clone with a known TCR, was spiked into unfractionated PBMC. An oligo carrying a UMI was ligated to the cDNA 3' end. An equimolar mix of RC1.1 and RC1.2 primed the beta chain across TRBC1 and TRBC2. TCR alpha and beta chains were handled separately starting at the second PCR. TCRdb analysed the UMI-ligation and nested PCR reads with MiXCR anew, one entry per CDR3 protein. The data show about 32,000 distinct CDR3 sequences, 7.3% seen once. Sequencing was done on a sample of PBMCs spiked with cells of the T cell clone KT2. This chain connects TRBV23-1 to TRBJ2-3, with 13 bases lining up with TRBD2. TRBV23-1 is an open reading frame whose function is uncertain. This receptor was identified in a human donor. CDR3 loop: CASSQIGLAGVSAPDTQYF. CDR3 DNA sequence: TGCGCCAGCAGTCAAATTGGACTAGCGGGAGTTTCAGCCCCAGATACGCAGTATTTT.